The T cell receptor beta chain described here comes from a study of blood T cell repertoires in COVID-19 (dated by TCRdb to the early 2020s). The study in broad terms: Samples from collaborators originated in the United States, Italy and Spain and spanned both the acute and convalescent phases of COVID-19. The prospective study material was composed of cDNA or gDNA derived from T cells, B-cell-depleted T cells, or PBMCs. Deeply sampled blood TCRbeta repertoires from subjects exposed to, actively infected with, or recovered from COVID-19 were included in the dataset. The repertoires were released in a freely available public database meant as a resource for research on the immune response to SARS-CoV-2. Samples were obtained from the ongoing ImmuneRACE study (first 160 participants) and from over 1,000 subjects provided by 6 global collaborators. A de-identified subject ID, COVID-19 status, age in years and sex were almost always included in the sample metadata. Where available, HLA class I and class II types were obtained from metadata supplied by the sample provider rather than from assay-based typing.

TCRbeta CDR3 regions were amplified from genomic DNA using the immunoSEQ Assay, a bias-controlled multiplex PCR. On the authors' methods: The number of nucleated cells in each sample was estimated by amplification of reference gene primers within the assay. To quantify the absolute abundance of each unique TCRbeta CDR3 rearrangement, sequence reads were collapsed and filtered. Productive Simpson clonality was computed per sample as the square root of Simpson's diversity index over productive rearrangements. Held by TCRdb, this immuneACCESS table contains in-frame sequences only and omits some clones. Under half of the omission traces to an unresolved V gene where checked; the cause of the rest is unknown. V, J and clone size are taken as reported in that table, and D and trimming were inferred from the DNA itself. For this sample there are roughly 88,000 clones; just over 90% appear just once. The ten largest clonotypes hold 3.5% to 4% of the sample.

Collaborating institutions collected whole blood in K2EDTA tubes following their own protocols. Collaborator samples were shipped for TCRbeta analysis as frozen whole blood, isolated PBMCs, or DNA extracted from either sample type. On the study overall, not on this receptor specifically: How much clinical and demographic metadata was included differed by source and by participant, and the metadata was provided uncurated.

Remarks on this clone: The specificity of this receptor is unknown. The record has no base qualities; no much larger clone is one base away.

This receptor was identified in a woman between 45 and 60 years old in a cohort sampled during active COVID-19. Sequenced material: peripheral blood.

DNA sequence: TGCGCCAGCAGCTTGGATGGCACAGACAACTATGGCTACACCTTC. It translates to CASSLDGTDNYGYTF. The sequence is built from TRBV5-1 and TRBJ1-2; no D gene call is confident. CDR1 and CDR2 were assigned from the germline V gene as SGHRS and YFSETQ. The CDR3 has 15 amino acids, counting the end cysteine and phenylalanine. Only the CDR3 region is kept as DNA, spanning 45 bases read in frame from base 1. The trim is 0 bases for V and 2 bases for J, with a gap of 11 bases between the germline ends.